Listed below are T cell receptor beta chains from one sample, sequenced in a study of neurological immune-mediated disorders. TCRdb itself ran the 5' RACE reads through MiXCR, one entry per CDR3 protein. The table records 39,000 or so distinct CDR3 sequences, about 2.5% of them present only once. Sequencing was carried out using PBMCs. The source is a man aged 25-45 years with multiple sclerosis. CDR3s include the opening cysteine and the closing phenylalanine or tryptophan. A D gene is named only where the DNA matches it firmly. A row's size may be missing; if present it is once, few, many or a size class.

many,14,TRBV5-5,TRBJ2-3,-,TGTGCCAGCAGCCCCCCCAGCGACACAGATACGCAGTATTTT,CASSPPSDTDTQYF
many,16,TRBV20-1,TRBJ2-2,TRBD2,TGCAGTGCTAGAGATCCGGGACTAGATTTCACCGGGGAGCTGTTTTTT,CSARDPGLDFTGELFF
many,15,TRBV15,TRBJ1-4,-,TGTGCCACCAGCAGAGGAGCCAGGGGTGAGGAAAAACTGTTTTTT,CATSRGARGEEKLFF
-,11,TRBV12-3/TRBV12-4,TRBJ2-5,-,TGTGCCAGCAGTCTCGGACTGTCCCAGTACTTC,CASSLGLSQYF
many,16,TRBV20-1,TRBJ2-5,TRBD2,TGCAGTGCTTATACAGGGAGGGGAGCGGGAGGAGAGACCCAGTACTTC,CSAYTGRGAGGETQYF
many,16,TRBV7-2,TRBJ2-3,-,TGTGCCAGCAGCTTAGCGCTGACAGACATCGGTCCTACGCAGTATTTT,CASSLALTDIGPTQYF
-,11,TRBV12-3/TRBV12-4,TRBJ2-5,-,TGTGACAGCAGTTTGGGGGAGACCCAGTACTTC,CDSSLGETQYF
many,16,TRBV5-1,TRBJ2-7,-,TGCGCCAGCAGCTCCGGGGGTGGAGGGGCGTACTACGAGCAGTACTTC,CASSSGGGGAYYEQYF
many,13,TRBV15,TRBJ1-4,-,TGTGCCACCAGCAGAGATCGGGTGGCACCCTCTGCTTTT,CATSRDRVAPSAF
many,15,TRBV5-5,TRBJ2-5,-,TGTGCCAGCAGCTTGGGTGCTTCAGGGAGAGAGACCCAGTACTTC,CASSLGASGRETQYF
many,15,TRBV5-8,TRBJ1-6,TRBD1,TGTGCCAGCAGCCTGTTACAGGGGGTAGAGTCACCCCTCCACTTT,CASSLLQGVESPLHF
many,13,TRBV12-3/TRBV12-4,TRBJ1-1,-,TGTGCCAGCAGTTTTGGGGGGGACACTGAAGCTTTCTTT,CASSFGGDTEAFF
many,16,TRBV20-1,TRBJ2-3,TRBD1,TGCAGTGCTAGAGATCTGACAGGGGGCTCCACAGATACGCAGTATTTT,CSARDLTGGSTDTQYF